The 23 T cell receptor beta chains below were found in one sample sequenced in a study of siplizumab effects on memory and regulatory T cells (dated by TCRdb to between 2018 and 2021). Libraries were built with the immunoSEQ multiplex PCR assay. The immuneACCESS repertoire file appears here via TCRdb, limited to in-frame rearrangements. These files lack a portion of the clones; in checked studies, under half of the deficit traces to unresolved V genes, and the cause of the others is not known. Within this sample are 65,000 to 70,000 clones, with about 90% of them counted one time only. More than 1.5% of the sample goes to the ten largest clones. The sequenced material came from Tregs sorted from blood. Receptors originate from a human donor in good health.

The chain links TRBV6-1 to TRBJ2-7; 7 bases map to TRBD2. Per the germline V gene, CDR1 is MNHNS and CDR2 is SASEGT. This CDR3 spans 15 amino acids. Losses at the gene ends were 1 base for V and 3 bases for J; bases not matched to a gene: 6. The CDR3 region is CASSEGASGVYEQYF. CDR3 in DNA: TGTGCCAGCAGTGAAGGTGCTAGCGGAGTCTACGAGCAGTACTTC.

The rearrangement uses TRBV7-8 and TRBJ2-3; D remains ambiguous. The CDR3 is 12 amino acids. Germline V lookup: CDR1 SGHVS, CDR2 FQNEAQ. V was trimmed by 1 base and J by 4 bases, leaving 3 bases between them. CDR3 amino acids: CASSLVPDTQYF. DNA of the CDR3: TGTGCCAGCAGCTTAGTGCCAGATACGCAGTATTTT.

The gene calls are TRBV18 and TRBJ1-3; the D is unclear. V dropped 4 bases and J dropped 3 bases, with 13 bases sitting between them. CDR3 length equals 15 residues. The germline gives CDR1 KGHSH, CDR2 LQKENI. Written as DNA, the CDR3 is TGTGCCAGCTCACGAGCTACCGGGTATGGAAACACCATATATTTT. Amino acids: CASSRATGYGNTIYF.

This clone was detected a few times. The chain recombines TRBV5-1 with TRBJ2-1; D not resolved. Trimming pared 2 bases from V and 7 bases from J, leaving 10 bases between. This CDR3 comprises 13 residues. Germline V gene sequence: CDR1 SGHRS, CDR2 YFSETQ. The CDR3 DNA is TGCGCCAGCAGCTTCGGCCCTAAGAATGAGCAGTTCTTC. Its translation is CASSFGPKNEQFF.

The chain combines TRBV7-2 with TRBJ1-2; 9 bases match TRBD1. Germline CDR1 SGHTA, CDR2 FQGNSA. Trimming cost V 5 bases and J 5 bases; bases outside gene matches: 12. This CDR3 is built from 16 residues. The CDR3 DNA sequence: TGTGCCAGCAGCGCCACCCGGGACAGGGTTTGGTATGGCTACACCTTC. It encodes CASSATRDRVWYGYTF.

The rearrangement joins TRBV5-4 to TRBJ2-5, with 7 positions matching TRBD2. TRBJ2-7 explains the end of the DNA better; the J call may be wrong. From germline, CDR1 is SGHNT and CDR2 YYREEE (reference sequence). The CDR3 is 15 residues long. The CDR3 DNA reads as TGTGCCAGCAGCTCGGGACGGACTAGCTCCTACGAGCAGTACTTC. This translates into CASSSGRTSSYEQYF.

The genes are TRBV4-1 and TRBJ1-4, with D unclear. V lost 1 base to trimming and J lost 2 bases, with 5 bases between them. Germline CDR1 and CDR2: MGHRA and YSYEKL. The CDR3 contains 14 residues. The CDR3 loop is CASSQVRTNEKLFF. The CDR3 DNA sequence: TGCGCCAGCAGCCAAGTCAGGACTAATGAAAAACTGTTTTTT.

V usage is TRBV18 and J usage is TRBJ2-2, with unresolved D. This CDR3 is 17 amino acids long. The V and J ends lost 1 base and 2 bases respectively, with 14 bases between them. Germline V gene lookup returns CDR1 KGHSH and CDR2 LQKENI. As DNA, the CDR3 is TGTGCCAGCTCACCACTCCGCCGGGCACTTAACACCGGGGAGCTGTTTTTT. Translating gives CASSPLRRALNTGELFF.

This clone was detected a few times. V usage is TRBV18 and J usage is TRBJ2-6; 8 nucleotides line up with TRBD1. The CDR3 covers 18 residues. The J segment lost 0 bases and the V segment lost 2 bases, leaving 6 bases of the junction unmatched. Germline V lookup: CDR1 KGHSH, CDR2 LQKENI. In DNA, the CDR3 is TGTGCCAGCTCACCAAACAGGGGGTCGGGCTCTGGGGCCAACGTCCTGACTTTC. This codes for CASSPNRGSGSGANVLTF.

The chain employs TRBV5-1 and TRBJ2-1; 8 bases agree with TRBD2. Germline values: CDR1 SGHRS, CDR2 YFSETQ. This CDR3 comprises 15 residues. V trimming: 5 bases; J trimming: 5 bases; junction bases outside the gene matches: 9. The CDR3, as DNA: TGCGCCAGCAGGGCGCGCGTAGCGGGGAACAATGAGCAGTTCTTC. Protein: CASRARVAGNNEQFF. Variable domain in full (rest from reference TRBV5-1 and TRBJ2-1): KAGVTQTPRYLIKTRGQQVTLSCSPISGHRSVSWYQQTPGQGLQFLFEYFSETQRNKGNFPGRFSGRQFSNSRSEMNVSTLELGDSALYLCASRARVAGNNEQFFGPGTRLTVL.

The rearrangement links TRBV7-2 to TRBJ2-1, with unresolved D. Deletions cut 1 base from V and 3 bases from J, with 7 bases between. Germline loops: CDR1 SGHTA, CDR2 FQGNSA. The CDR3 contains 14 residues. The CDR3 reads CASSLELVYNEQFF. DNA of the CDR3: TGTGCCAGCAGCTTAGAGCTAGTCTACAATGAGCAGTTCTTC.

The rearrangement uses TRBV6-1 and TRBJ1-2, with D hard to call. The V gene lost 3 bases and the J gene lost 7 bases, with 6 bases spanning the gap. Looked up from germline, CDR1 is MNHNS and CDR2 is SASEGT. This CDR3 has 11 amino acids. The CDR3 loop is CASSEVSGYTF. The CDR3 region has the DNA TGTGCCAGCAGTGAGGTTAGTGGCTACACCTTC.

The chain recombines TRBV5-1 with TRBJ1-1; tentatively, D is TRBD1 (5 bases). The CDR3 has 16 residues. The germline CDR1 and CDR2 sequences are SGHRS and YFSETQ. V lost 3 bases to trimming and J lost 3 bases, with 18 bases between them. Here the CDR3 DNA reads TGCGCCAGCAGCTCGGGGACGGGACTTTTAGACACTGAAGCTTTCTTT. Its protein is CASSSGTGLLDTEAFF.

This clone was recorded once. The chain joins TRBV2 to TRBJ2-7; 13 bases are a match to TRBD2. Germline trimming cut 5 bases from V and 6 bases from J; bases unmatched to any gene: 10. This CDR3 has 16 residues. Per the germline V gene, CDR1 is SNHLY and CDR2 is FYNNEI. Here the CDR3 reads CASSRRWTSGRVEQYF. CDR3 nucleotide sequence: TGTGCCAGCAGTCGCAGGTGGACTAGCGGGAGAGTCGAGCAGTACTTC.

This clone was observed a single time. J is TRBJ2-3 and V is TRBV14; D is ambiguous. V lost 0 bases and J 0 bases, leaving 10 bases between the germline ends. The CDR3 totals 16 residues. Germline V lookup: CDR1 SGHDN, CDR2 FVKESK. The CDR3 DNA reads as TGTGCCAGCAGCCAAGATATGGCATATAGCACAGATACGCAGTATTTT. The encoded protein is CASSQDMAYSTDTQYF.

The chain recombines TRBV6-1 with TRBJ1-1, with a weak D call TRBD1 (5 bases). Germline CDR1 MNHNS, CDR2 SASEGT. Trimming cost V 4 bases and J 3 bases, with 27 bases left between them. The CDR3 length is 19 residues. The CDR3 region has the DNA TGTGCCAGCAGTGTGATAGTAATGCCCGCGGCAGGGACCTACACTGAAGCTTTCTTT. Residues: CASSVIVMPAAGTYTEAFF.

This CDR3 reads CASSLSRAGNQPQHF. CDR3 DNA: TGTGCCAGCAGTCTTAGCAGGGCGGGCAATCAGCCCCAGCATTTT. The chain links TRBV28 to TRBJ1-5; D perhaps matches TRBD1 (5 bases). Trimming removed 5 bases at V and 2 bases at J, with 13 bases between. CDR1 is MDHEN, CDR2 SYDVKM, per germline. The CDR3 spans 15 residues.

This clone was observed a handful of times. The rearrangement links TRBV10-3 to TRBJ1-3; 11 nucleotides align to TRBD1. CDR1 is ENHRY, CDR2 SYGVKD, per germline. The V and J ends lost 7 bases and 5 bases, in that order; junction bases with no gene match: 7. The CDR3 consists of 15 residues. The CDR3 is CAINTGTGGRNTIYF. CDR3 nucleotides: TGTGCCATCAATACCGGGACAGGGGGAAGAAACACCATATATTTT.

The chain links TRBV5-1 to TRBJ2-3; tentatively, D is TRBD1 (6 bases). V was trimmed by 3 bases and J by 9 bases, leaving 17 bases between them. CDR3 length: 14 residues. Germline CDR1 is SGHRS and CDR2 is YFSETQ. CDR3 in DNA: TGCGCCAGCAGCTCCGACGGGACATATCGAACGCAGTATTTT. Amino acid sequence: CASSSDGTYRTQYF.

This chain links TRBV11-3 with TRBJ1-1; no clear D gene. The CDR3 totals 15 residues. Trimming took 4 bases from V and 4 from J, leaving 16 bases between them. Germline CDR1 is SGHNT and CDR2 is YENEEA. The CDR3 region has the DNA TGTGCCAGCAGCTCGGGTAAGAGCTGGGCCACTGAAGCTTTCTTT. Amino acids: CASSSGKSWATEAFF.

This clone was observed a handful of times. The chain uses TRBV2 and TRBJ2-2; 7 bases align to TRBD2. The germline V gene has CDR1 SNHLY and CDR2 FYNNEI. Unmatched junction bases numbered 6, after V lost 6 bases and J lost 5 bases. The CDR3 is 14 residues long. CDR3 DNA sequence: TGTGCCAGCAGGCGGGAGCGGGTAACCGGGGAGCTGTTTTTT. Translation gives CASRRERVTGELFF.

This chain joins TRBV19 and TRBJ1-4; tentative D call: TRBD1 (5 bases). CDR3 length: 14 residues. V was shortened by 3 bases and J by 8 bases, with 13 bases between the two germline ends. Per germline, CDR1 LNHDA and CDR2 SQIVND (reference sequence). The CDR3 protein is CASSIGYGGEKLFF. The DNA of the CDR3 is TGTGCCAGTAGTATTGGGTACGGGGGAGAAAAACTGTTTTTT.

J is TRBJ2-7 and V is TRBV7-9; 8 bases agree with TRBD1. CDR3 length equals 13 residues. Germline V gene sequence: CDR1 SEHNR, CDR2 FQNEAQ (reference sequence). V was clipped by 5 bases and J by 7 bases; unmatched bases: 7. As DNA, the CDR3 is TGTGCCAGCAGCGCTAGGACAGGGATAGAGCAGTACTTC. Protein product: CASSARTGIEQYF. The full variable domain, in which reference TRBV7-9 and TRBJ2-7 provide the parts outside the CDR3, is DTGVSQNPRHKITKRGQNVTFRCDPISEHNRLYWYRQTLGQGPEFLTYFQNEAQLEKSRLLSDRFSAERPKGSFSTLEIQRTEQGDSAMYLCASSARTGIEQYFGPGTRLTVT.